This TCR beta chain was documented in a study of vaccination effects on CD4 cells after COVID-19 (dated by TCRdb to the early 2020s). For the wider study: Post-vaccine samples across the study were collected a median of 72 days after the second dose, with a range of 14 to 241. The study compared SARS-CoV-2 spike-specific CD4+ TCR repertoires before and after mRNA vaccination in COVID-19 convalescent patients and infection-naive vaccine recipients. A total of more than 8 COVID-19 convalescent patients and a handful of SARS-CoV-2-naive healthy vaccine recipients were included in the full study. In the study, cultures from other donors were sequenced using the Oncomine TCR Beta short-read assay on an Illumina iSeq 100.

The method behind the library was the immunoSEQ multiplex PCR assay. DNA from the cultured and isolated CD4+ T cells underwent TCR beta CDR3 sequencing. From the authors' description of their analysis: The analysis removed non-productive TCR sequences, trimmed reads to the CDR3 region, and retained only CDR3s that were 7 or more amino acids long. The MANAFEST web app was used to identify antigen-specific clonotypes by comparing expansion in peptide wells with expansion in reference cultures. For clones to be considered positive, expansion at FDR<0.05 versus reference and all other wells, an odds ratio above 5, and a frequency above 0.1% in two replicate wells were required. A clonotype was called cross-reactive if it was significantly expanded both in SARS-CoV-2 spike wells and in at least one common cold coronavirus spike condition. CDR3 similarity was assessed by Levenshtein distance using the stringdist R package, and unrooted trees were constructed with ape in R 3.6.1. The immuneACCESS repertoire file appears here via TCRdb, limited to in-frame rearrangements. These files lack a portion of the clones; in checked studies, under half of the deficit traces to unresolved V genes, and the cause of the others is not known. V, J and clone size were drawn from that table, and D and trimming were deduced from the DNA. This sample has around 65,000 clones in its table, and 73% of those were observed once. The ten largest make up less than 1.5% of the sample.

The ViraFEST assay stimulated PBMC with viral peptide pools and then used TCR sequencing to identify antigen-specific CD4+ T cell clonotypes by expansion. After 10 days of culture, CD4+ T cells were isolated with the EasySep CD4+ T cell isolation kit. Two doses of either the BNT162b2 or the mRNA-1273 mRNA SARS-CoV-2 vaccine were administered to participants. The absence of prior SARS-CoV-2 infection in healthy vaccine recipients was confirmed by negative nucleocapsid antibodies before and after vaccination. Some 2 million PBMC per well were cultured with approximately 10 ug/ml peptides in IMDM containing about 5% human AB serum, 10 IU/ml IL-2 and gentamicin. Half of the culture medium was replaced with fresh IL-2-containing medium on days 3 and 7. Unless otherwise noted, each peptide stimulation condition was cultured in triplicate wells. PBMC were separated from whole blood using Ficoll-Paque Plus gradient centrifugation and were then either cryopreserved at -140C or used fresh. The overlapping peptide pools covered the spike proteins of SARS-CoV-2 and of the common cold coronaviruses HCoV-NL63, HCoV-OC43 and HCoV-229E. Genomic DNA was extracted from cultured CD4+ T cells with the QIAamp micro DNA kit.

What the research found in general, with its limitations: Among healthy vaccine recipients, nearly all vaccine-induced clones were SARS-CoV-2 mono-reactive, and just 1 of 255 was cross-reactive with common cold coronaviruses. The study was limited by a small number of convalescent patients and lacked early post-infection timepoints. Both infection-induced and vaccine-induced clones contracted markedly at late post-vaccination timepoints, which is consistent with waning T cell responses.

This clone showed up just once. Its antigen remains unidentified. Base qualities were left out, and no much larger clone turns up one base away. This CDR3 is also generated by other DNA sequences in the sample. The receptor was derived from a human donor who received a COVID-19 vaccine. The specimen comprised CD4+ T cells from PBMCs cultured with HCoV-229E spike peptides, sampled after COVID-19 vaccination. The cell subset or site tag for this specimen amounts to: HCoV-229E spike overlapping peptide pool stimulation.

This receptor carries the CDR3 CATSDPGQGRNNEQFF. The sequenced DNA is TGTGCCACCAGTGACCCGGGACAGGGAAGGAACAATGAGCAGTTCTTC. The sequence links TRBV24-1 to TRBJ2-1; 9 of the junction bases match TRBD1. V has 4 bases trimmed and J has 5 bases trimmed; junction bases matching no gene number 8. CDR1 and CDR2, looked up from the germline V gene, are KGHDR and SFDVKD. The CDR3 holds 16 amino acids from the cysteine to the phenylalanine. The only DNA kept is the CDR3, 48 bases in frame from the first base.